A single T cell receptor (beta chain) is shown here with its context. The target antigen is unknown. Eight distinct reactions (per sample) were used to make the cDNA. The UMIs carried a 6-nucleotide sample barcode, and they were added by template switching. TCRdb re-called the 5' RACE reads; every CDR3 protein appears as one record, without DNA. The sample table sets out approximately 400,000 distinct CDR3 sequences. These data originate in a study of monozygotic twins with inflammatory bowel disease. Study outcomes and limitations: Twin pairs that were concordant did not differ from discordant pairs in repertoire similarity, possibly from limited power.

Germline assignment: CDR1 SGHTA and CDR2 FQGNSA. The CDR3 is 14 residues long. This receptor was identified in a human donor with ulcerative colitis or Crohn's disease, or a healthy co-twin of an affected twin (not recorded which). The J gene is TRBJ2-7, the V gene TRBV7-2. The specimen sequenced was blood. The CDR3 sequence: CASSRSGRVYEQYF.